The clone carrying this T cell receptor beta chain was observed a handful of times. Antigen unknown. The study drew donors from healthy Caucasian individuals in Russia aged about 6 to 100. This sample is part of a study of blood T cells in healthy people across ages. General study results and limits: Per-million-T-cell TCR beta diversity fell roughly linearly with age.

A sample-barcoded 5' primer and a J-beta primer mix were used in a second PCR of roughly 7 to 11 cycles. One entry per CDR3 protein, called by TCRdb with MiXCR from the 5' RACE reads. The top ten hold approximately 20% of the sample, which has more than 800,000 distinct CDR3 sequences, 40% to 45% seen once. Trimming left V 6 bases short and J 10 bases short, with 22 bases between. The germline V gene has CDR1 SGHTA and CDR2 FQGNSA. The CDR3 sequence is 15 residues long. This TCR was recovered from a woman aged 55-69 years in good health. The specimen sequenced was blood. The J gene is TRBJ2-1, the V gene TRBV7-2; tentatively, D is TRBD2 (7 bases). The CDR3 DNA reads TGTGCCAGCAGGCTAGGGGGGGTCGTGGTGTTGGAGCAGTTCTTC. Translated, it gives CASRLGGVVVLEQFF.